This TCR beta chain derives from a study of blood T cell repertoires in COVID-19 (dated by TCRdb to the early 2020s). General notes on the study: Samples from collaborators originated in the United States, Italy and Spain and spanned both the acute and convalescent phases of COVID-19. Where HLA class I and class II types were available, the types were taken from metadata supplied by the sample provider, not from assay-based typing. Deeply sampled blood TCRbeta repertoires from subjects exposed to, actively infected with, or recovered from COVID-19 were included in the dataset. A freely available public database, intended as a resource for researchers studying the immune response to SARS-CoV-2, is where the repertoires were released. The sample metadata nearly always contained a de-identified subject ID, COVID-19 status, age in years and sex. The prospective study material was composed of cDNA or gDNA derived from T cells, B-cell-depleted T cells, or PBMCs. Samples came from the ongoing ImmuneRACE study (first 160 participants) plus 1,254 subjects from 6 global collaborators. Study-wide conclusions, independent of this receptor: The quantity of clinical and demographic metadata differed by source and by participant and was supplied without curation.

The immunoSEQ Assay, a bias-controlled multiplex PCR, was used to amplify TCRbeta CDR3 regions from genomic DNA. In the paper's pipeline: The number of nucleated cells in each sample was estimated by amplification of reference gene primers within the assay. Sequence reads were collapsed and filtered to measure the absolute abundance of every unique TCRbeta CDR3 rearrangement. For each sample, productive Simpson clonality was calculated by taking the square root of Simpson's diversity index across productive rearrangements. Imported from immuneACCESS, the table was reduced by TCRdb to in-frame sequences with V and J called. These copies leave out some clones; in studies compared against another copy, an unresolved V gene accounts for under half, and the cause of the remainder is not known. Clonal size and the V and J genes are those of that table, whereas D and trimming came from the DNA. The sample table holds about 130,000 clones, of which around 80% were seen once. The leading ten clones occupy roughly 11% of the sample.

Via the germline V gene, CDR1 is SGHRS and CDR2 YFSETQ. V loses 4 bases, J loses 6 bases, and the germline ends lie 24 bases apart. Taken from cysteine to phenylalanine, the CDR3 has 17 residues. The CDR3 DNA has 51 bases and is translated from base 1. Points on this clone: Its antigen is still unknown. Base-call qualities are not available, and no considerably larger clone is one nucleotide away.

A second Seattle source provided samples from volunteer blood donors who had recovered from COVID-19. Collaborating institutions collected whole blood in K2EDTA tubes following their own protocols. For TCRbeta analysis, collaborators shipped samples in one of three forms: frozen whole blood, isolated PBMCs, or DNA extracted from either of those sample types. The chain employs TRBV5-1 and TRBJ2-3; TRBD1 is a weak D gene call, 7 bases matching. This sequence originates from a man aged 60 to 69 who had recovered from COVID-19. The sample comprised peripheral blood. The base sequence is TGCGCCAGCAGCCCAATGGTCCGGGCCGGAGGGGGCGATACGCAGTATTTT. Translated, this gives CASSPMVRAGGGDTQYF.